What follows describes a single T cell receptor (beta chain). Its specificity is not known. Using its own MiXCR run on the 5' RACE reads, TCRdb lists one record per CDR3 protein. Of approximately 290,000 distinct CDR3 sequences listed, around 15% are singletons. The sample belongs to a study of T-cell memory formation after mild COVID-19. Study outcomes and limitations: The study detected some responding clones in pre-infection memory, suggesting cross-reactive memory joined. Clones contracting day 15 to 85 were balanced CD4/CD8; later expanders leaned CD4+. The second-wave clones peaking on day 37 were not confirmed as SARS-CoV-2-specific.

The germline V gene encodes CDR1 MNHNS and CDR2 SASEGT. V dropped 6 bases and J dropped 0 bases, with 12 bases sitting between them. The CDR3 contains 15 residues. The chain joins TRBV6-1 to TRBJ1-3; D call uncertain. This TCR was sampled from a man aged 18 to 30 who had mild COVID-19 (a few samples of this study predate the infection). Cell type and time point are not known. The sequenced material came from PBMCs or a T cell subset sorted from them (not recorded which). The CDR3 loop is CASRTDRISGNTIYF. The CDR3 coding sequence is TGTGCCAGCAGGACCGACCGCATCTCTGGAAACACCATATATTTT.